The clone carrying this T cell receptor (beta chain) was counted between two and nine times. Its target is unknown. This entry belongs to a study of beta chain features in type 1 diabetes. A CD45RO/CCR7/CD25/CD127/CD95/CD27 panel sorted naive, central memory, regulatory and stem cell-like memory CD4+ cells. Whole-study results and caveats: Shorter TCRB CDR3s, moderately but significantly so, were found in Type 1 diabetes patients in all four CD4+ subsets. Lower insertion and higher deletion counts appeared at VDJ junctions in type 1 diabetes patients.

The sequenced template was cDNA made from the entire isolated RNA. The data were produced by immunoSEQ multiplex PCR, yet TCRdb's version contains in-frame clones alone and is incomplete. This sample has 95,000 to 150,000 clones, with roughly 15% found just once. This CDR3 spans 14 amino acids. Trimming left V 3 bases short and J 2 bases short, with 13 bases between. Per the germline V gene, CDR1 is GTSNPN and CDR2 is SVGIG (reference sequence). The chain recombines TRBV30 with TRBJ1-2; tentative D call: TRBD1 (5 bases). This clonotype was obtained from a man aged 25 to 40 with type 1 diabetes. Input material: central memory CD4+ T cells from blood. The CDR3 nucleotides read TGTGCCTGGAGGGGGGTTATTTGGAACTATGGCTACACCTTC. This translates into CAWRGVIWNYGYTF. Using reference TRBV30 and TRBJ1-2 for the parts outside the CDR3, the full variable domain is SQTIHQWPATLVQPVGSPLSLECTVEGTSNPNLYWYRQAAGRGLQLLFYSVGIGQISSEVPQNLSASRPQDRQFILSSKKLLLSDSGFYLCAWRGVIWNYGYTFGSGTRLTVV.